Following are 15 T cell receptor beta chains from one sample sequenced in a study of T-cell memory formation after mild COVID-19. TCRdb reprocessed the 5' RACE reads via MiXCR and lists one record per CDR3 protein. Among roughly 280,000 distinct CDR3 sequences listed, around 15% were seen once. Sequenced: PBMCs or a T cell subset sorted from them (not recorded which). These receptors originate from a man between 18 and 29 years old who had mild COVID-19 (a few samples of this study predate the infection). Cell type and time point are not known.

This clonotype was observed a handful of times. The chain has TRBV5-6 and TRBJ1-1; TRBD1 is a possible D gene (5 bases). Looked up from germline, CDR1 is SGHDT and CDR2 is YYEEEE. The CDR3 has 14 amino acids. V shed 4 bases and J shed 1 base, with 11 bases lying between them. The CDR3 spells CASSPVGQNTEAFF. The CDR3 DNA sequence: TGTGCCAGCAGCCCGGTCGGACAGAACACTGAAGCTTTCTTT.

At least ten counts were recorded for this clonotype. The chain recombines TRBV7-8 with TRBJ2-2; 10 bases map to TRBD2. With V trimmed by 5 bases and J by 9 bases, 12 bases remained unmatched. Looked up from germline, CDR1 is SGHVS and CDR2 is FQNEAQ. CDR3 length: 16 residues. CDR3 sequence (DNA): TGTGCCAGCAGCCCGGGAGAGGCTAGCGGGGGACGGGAGCTGTTTTTT. Translating it yields CASSPGEASGGRELFF.

In nucleotides, the CDR3 is TGTGCCAGCAGTAGAATACCGGGACTAGTTCCCGGGGAGCTGTTTTTT. This sequence encodes CASSRIPGLVPGELFF. The chain joins TRBV7-9 to TRBJ2-2; 8 nucleotides match TRBD2. CDR1 is SEHNR, CDR2 FQNEAQ, per germline (reference sequence). V was pared by 6 bases and J by 6 bases, with 12 bases of the junction left unmatched. The CDR3 has 16 amino acids.

The V gene is TRBV5-1, the J gene TRBJ2-1, with 11 bases aligning to TRBD2. The germline V gene has CDR1 SGHRS and CDR2 YFSETQ. The CDR3 runs 17 residues. V lost 3 bases and J lost 1; bases outside the gene matches: 6. The CDR3, as DNA: TGCGCCAGCAGCTCCTCCGGGACTAGCGGTTCCTACAATGAGCAGTTCTTC. Translating gives CASSSSGTSGSYNEQFF.

This clonotype was found a few times. The CDR3: CASSQDLGGSNYGYTF. CDR3 DNA sequence: TGCGCCAGCAGCCAAGATTTAGGGGGATCCAACTATGGCTACACCTTC. This chain links TRBV4-3 with TRBJ1-2; tentatively, D is TRBD1 (6 bases). The CDR3 is made up of 16 amino acids. Germline V gene sequence: CDR1 LGHNA, CDR2 YSLEER. V shed 0 bases and J shed 2 bases, with 13 bases lying between them.

The chain links TRBV20-1 to TRBJ1-2; TRBD1 matches at 7 bases. Germline trimming cut 6 bases from V and 3 bases from J; bases unmatched to any gene: 4. Germline values: CDR1 DFQATT, CDR2 SNEGSKA (reference sequence). This CDR3 spans 12 amino acids. This CDR3 is CSAYGTDYGYTF. The CDR3 DNA reads TGCAGTGCCTACGGGACAGACTATGGCTACACCTTC.

Many counts were recorded for this clonotype. CDR3 DNA sequence: TGCAGTGCTAGAGATCGTTCGGGACAGGCCGCCGAGCAGTACTTC. This translates into CSARDRSGQAAEQYF. V and J are TRBV20-1 and TRBJ2-7, with TRBD1 identical over 8 bases. CDR3 length equals 15 residues. CDR1 and CDR2 (germline): DFQATT, SNEGSKA (reference sequence). The J segment lost 6 bases and the V segment lost 0 bases, leaving 10 bases of the junction unmatched.

This clonotype has a handful of counts. The chain links TRBV5-1 to TRBJ2-5; 7 positions match TRBD2. With 4 bases clipped from V and 4 bases from J, the junction kept 19 bases outside the gene matches. The germline CDR1 and CDR2 sequences are SGHRS and YFSETQ. The CDR3 has 18 residues. CDR3 region: CASSPLSGSRGRRETQYF. CDR3 bases: TGCGCCAGCAGCCCCCTCTCTGGCTCGCGGGGGAGGCGAGAGACCCAGTACTTC. The entire variable domain, with the rest obtained from reference TRBV5-1 and TRBJ2-5, is as follows: KAGVTQTPRYLIKTRGQQVTLSCSPISGHRSVSWYQQTPGQGLQFLFEYFSETQRNKGNFPGRFSGRQFSNSRSEMNVSTLELGDSALYLCASSPLSGSRGRRETQYFGPGTRLLVL.

This sequence joins TRBV11-2 and TRBJ1-1, with D possibly TRBD1 on 6 matching bases. The ends were cut back, 6 bases at V and 4 bases at J, with 15 bases in the middle. The CDR3 has 14 amino acids. Per germline, CDR1 SGHAT and CDR2 FQNNGV. This CDR3 is CASSFHRESTEAFF. Written as DNA, the CDR3 is TGTGCCAGCAGTTTCCACAGGGAGAGCACTGAAGCTTTCTTT.

This chain connects TRBV6-5 to TRBJ1-5; D remains ambiguous. The CDR3 contains 16 residues. V dropped 6 bases and J dropped 0 bases, with 15 bases sitting between them. CDR1 and CDR2 (germline): MNHEY, SVGAGI. The CDR3 region has the DNA TGTGCCAGCAGCCCCAGTGAGTATGATAGCAATCAGCCCCAGCATTTT. Its translation is CASSPSEYDSNQPQHF.

This clonotype was counted a few times. The CDR3, as DNA: TGTGCCAGCAGTTCCGGGGGGCTCTCTGAGCAGTTCTTC. It codes for CASSSGGLSEQFF. V and J are TRBV28 and TRBJ2-1; TRBD2 might be the D (7 bases). Looked up from germline, CDR1 is MDHEN and CDR2 is SYDVKM. This CDR3 spans 13 amino acids. V was trimmed by 4 bases and J by 9 bases, leaving 13 bases between them.

This clonotype was counted only a few times. This sequence joins TRBV6-5 and TRBJ1-3, with TRBD1 identical over 9 bases. The germline V gene encodes CDR1 MNHEY and CDR2 SVGAGI. This CDR3 spans 16 amino acids. J was trimmed by 0 bases and V by 8 bases; bases with no gene match: 8. The CDR3: CASGPTGGYSGNTIYF. DNA of the CDR3: TGTGCCAGCGGTCCGACAGGGGGGTACTCTGGAAACACCATATATTTT.

This clonotype was picked up a small number of times. Here the CDR3 DNA reads TGTGCCAGCAGCCCCACGGGGGGGACTTACAATGAGCAGTTCTTC. As protein: CASSPTGGTYNEQFF. V usage is TRBV7-3 and J usage is TRBJ2-1; 8 nucleotides align to TRBD2. Germline V lookup: CDR1 SGHTA, CDR2 FQGTGA. CDR3 size: 15 residues. Trimming removed 5 bases from V and 4 bases from J; junction bases left unmatched: 7.

The CDR3 DNA reads TGCAGCGTCTTCTCGACTAGCGGCTCCTACGAGCAGTACTTC. Its protein is CSVFSTSGSYEQYF. This chain connects TRBV29-1 to TRBJ2-7; 9 nucleotides align to TRBD2. The length of the CDR3 is 14 residues. Germline values: CDR1 SQVTM, CDR2 ANQGSEA. V lost 6 bases to trimming and J lost 0 bases; unmatched junction nucleotides: 6.

This clonotype has more than one count but fewer than ten. The chain carries TRBV6-1 and TRBJ2-1, with TRBD1 matching over 10 bases. The CDR3 spans 16 residues. Germline-derived CDR1 and CDR2 are MNHNS and SASEGT. Trimming removed 6 bases from V and 3 bases from J; junction bases left unmatched: 8. CDR3 protein: CASRGMGTGDYNEQFF. CDR3 nucleotides: TGTGCCAGCAGGGGTATGGGGACAGGGGACTACAATGAGCAGTTCTTC.